The 30 T cell receptor beta chains reported below all come from one sample, sequenced in a study of control samples from healthy donors and cancer patients. Libraries were prepared by immunoSEQ multiplex PCR; TCRdb keeps only in-frame clonotypes and omits some of them. The sample holds approximately 100,000 clones, about nine tenths seen once. Material: blood. The receptors originated from a human donor in good health. The donor label of this sample is uncertain.

This clone was detected only a few times. This chain connects TRBV7-9 to TRBJ1-5; D gene ambiguous. Trimming removed 8 bases from V and 1 base from J, with 12 bases in between. The germline V gene encodes CDR1 SEHNR and CDR2 FQNEAQ (reference sequence). This CDR3 region has 14 residues. The CDR3 sequence is CASAPWGSNQPQHF. The CDR3 bases are TGTGCCAGCGCGCCCTGGGGAAGCAATCAGCCCCAGCATTTT.

This chain connects TRBV5-1 to TRBJ1-2; 7 nucleotides line up with TRBD1. The germline CDR1 and CDR2 sequences are SGHRS and YFSETQ. The CDR3 is 15 amino acids. V shed 2 bases and J 3 bases; nucleotides not matched to a gene: 7. The CDR3 loop reads CASSLDRVTDYGYTF. In DNA form, the CDR3 reads TGCGCCAGCAGCTTAGACAGGGTGACTGACTATGGCTACACCTTC.

V usage is TRBV5-1 and J usage is TRBJ1-5, with a tentative D call TRBD1 (6 bases). The germline V and J ends were trimmed by 4 bases and 4 bases, with 9 bases remaining between them. The CDR3 is 13 residues long. CDR1 is SGHRS and CDR2 is YFSETQ in the germline V gene. The DNA for the CDR3 is TGCGCCAGCAGCACAGGGCTTAATCAGCCCCAGCATTTT. It is translated as CASSTGLNQPQHF.

The rearrangement links TRBV12-3 or TRBV12-4 to TRBJ2-7; no clear D gene. The CDR3 covers 11 residues. V was cut by 0 bases and J by 7 bases, with 4 bases left in between. This CDR3 reads CASSLAGEQYV. Here the CDR3 DNA reads TGTGCCAGCAGTTTAGCAGGAGAGCAGTACGTC.

This chain joins TRBV11-2 and TRBJ1-2; 9 bases match TRBD1. The germline V gene has CDR1 SGHAT and CDR2 FQNNGV. V lost 5 bases, J lost 1 base, and 8 bases stayed unmatched. The CDR3 has 16 amino acids. CDR3 loop: CASSRDRVKVNYGYTF. The CDR3 DNA is TGTGCCAGCAGCCGGGACAGGGTGAAGGTTAACTATGGCTACACCTTC.

The gene calls are TRBV28 and TRBJ1-1, with 7 bases that match TRBD1. This CDR3 is built from 15 residues. In germline, CDR1 is MDHEN, CDR2 SYDVKM. Trimming took 4 bases from V and 1 from J; bases not matched to a gene: 6. The DNA of the CDR3 is TGTGCCAGCAGTTCCCCGACAGGGACGAACACTGAAGCTTTCTTT. Translation: CASSSPTGTNTEAFF.

The V gene is TRBV27, the J gene TRBJ1-2; perhaps TRBD1 as D (6 bases). Trimming left V 7 bases short and J 3 bases short, with 24 bases between. The germline V gene encodes CDR1 MNHEY and CDR2 SMNVEV (reference sequence). CDR3 length equals 17 residues. CDR3 bases: TGTGCCAGCAAACAGACACCGGGACAATTACCCTACTATGGCTACACCTTC. The encoded protein is CASKQTPGQLPYYGYTF.

V and J are TRBV11-2 and TRBJ1-2, with D unresolved. Deletions cut 5 bases from V and 4 bases from J, with 11 bases between. Germline CDR1 SGHAT, CDR2 FQNNGV. There are 13 residues in the CDR3. In nucleotides, the CDR3 is TGTGCCAGCAGCCGTAGGGAGTCCTATGGCTACACCTTC. This translates into CASSRRESYGYTF.

The J gene is TRBJ1-1, the V gene TRBV18; 12 bases are shared with TRBD1. The CDR3 is made up of 16 amino acids. CDR1 is KGHSH, CDR2 LQKENI, per germline. With V trimmed by 6 bases and J by 5 bases, 10 bases remained unmatched. The CDR3 DNA follows: TGTGCCAGCTCTCCCGGGACAGGGGGCGCGTTTACTGAAGCTTTCTTT. It translates to CASSPGTGGAFTEAFF.

This chain joins TRBV30 and TRBJ1-5; D unresolved. The ends were cut back, 0 bases at V and 2 bases at J, with 14 bases in the middle. Germline CDR1 and CDR2: GTSNPN and SVGIG (reference sequence). This CDR3 has 16 amino acids. The CDR3 loop reads CAWSVSVPGGNQPQHF. CDR3 in DNA: TGTGCCTGGAGTGTATCCGTACCCGGGGGCAATCAGCCCCAGCATTTT.

The chain employs TRBV10-3 and TRBJ1-1, with 8 bases lining up with TRBD1. The CDR3 totals 15 residues. V lost 2 bases to trimming and J lost 1 base; unmatched junction nucleotides: 3. Germline CDR1 and CDR2: ENHRY and SYGVKD. CDR3 nucleotides: TGTGCCATCAGTGAGACAGGGGGGGCGAACACTGAAGCTTTCTTT. Its translation: CAISETGGANTEAFF.

This clone is a singleton in its sample. The V and J genes are TRBV5-1 and TRBJ2-3; 12 bases align to TRBD2. The CDR3 runs to 18 residues. The germline gives CDR1 SGHRS, CDR2 YFSETQ. J gave up 1 base and V 0 bases, and 6 bases lay outside the gene matches. The CDR3 reads CASSLGLAGGPGTDTQYF. The CDR3 bases are TGCGCCAGCAGCTTGGGGCTAGCGGGGGGGCCGGGCACAGATACGCAGTATTTT.

In its sample, this clone was seen a few times. This rearrangement joins TRBV4-3 to TRBJ1-1, with TRBD1 matching over 8 bases. J was trimmed by 4 bases and V by 0 bases; bases with no gene match: 13. CDR3 size: 18 residues. Germline CDR1 reads LGHNA; CDR2 reads YSLEER. For the CDR3, the DNA is TGCGCCAGCAGCCAAGATATTTGGACAGGGCTGGGCGGCACTGAAGCTTTCTTT. Protein product: CASSQDIWTGLGGTEAFF.

This rearrangement joins TRBV7-2 to TRBJ2-2, with 8 bases fitting TRBD2. The ends lost 7 bases at V and 4 bases at J; junction bases unmatched: 8. The length of the CDR3 is 15 residues. Germline CDR1 SGHTA, CDR2 FQGNSA. DNA for the CDR3: TGTGCCAGCAACCTGCCGGGGGGGGCCACCGGGGAGCTGTTTTTT. Its translation: CASNLPGGATGELFF.

The chain has TRBV7-2 and TRBJ1-1; D is unresolved. The germline V and J ends were trimmed by 4 bases and 0 bases, with 15 bases remaining between them. Looked up from germline, CDR1 is SGHTA and CDR2 is FQGNSA. CDR3 length: 16 residues. As DNA, the CDR3 is TGTGCCAGCAGCTCCCCCGTTAACCCAATGAACACTGAAGCTTTCTTT. Protein product: CASSSPVNPMNTEAFF.

The chain employs TRBV20-1 and TRBJ2-7; TRBD2 matches 7 bases. Germline CDR1 reads DFQATT; CDR2 reads SNEGSKA (reference sequence). V dropped 3 bases and J dropped 0; count of bases not matched to a gene: 8. The CDR3 covers 15 residues. CDR3 sequence (DNA): TGCAGTGCTAGTACCCCCAGCGGGATCTCCTACGAGCAGTACTTC. It translates to CSASTPSGISYEQYF.

The chain couples TRBV5-4 to TRBJ2-3, with 14 bases identical to TRBD2. This CDR3 contains 17 residues. The V gene end was trimmed by 0 bases and the J gene end by 5 bases; junction bases not matched to a gene: 5. Germline lookup yields CDR1 SGHNT and CDR2 YYREEE (reference sequence). The CDR3: CASSLGLAGGFGDTQYF. CDR3 DNA sequence: TGTGCCAGCAGCTTGGGACTAGCGGGGGGGTTCGGAGATACGCAGTATTTT.

The chain combines TRBV19 with TRBJ1-1; tentatively, D is TRBD1 (5 bases). The ends were cut back, 7 bases at V and 3 bases at J, with 21 bases in the middle. This CDR3 spans 16 amino acids. The germline CDR1 and CDR2 sequences are LNHDA and SQIVND (reference sequence). The CDR3 nucleotides read TGTGCCAGTAAACCCCTCCCGGCAGGGAAGGACACTGAAGCTTTCTTT. Amino acids: CASKPLPAGKDTEAFF.

The chain carries TRBV11-2 and TRBJ2-2; D remains unclear. V was trimmed by 5 bases and J by 8 bases, leaving 12 bases between them. CDR1 and CDR2 from the germline V gene are SGHAT and FQNNGV. This CDR3 region has 13 residues. CDR3 loop: CASSPSHGGELFF. Here the CDR3 DNA reads TGTGCCAGCAGCCCCTCACACGGGGGGGAGCTGTTTTTT.

The rearrangement uses TRBV19 and TRBJ1-2; D call uncertain. Germline CDR1 and CDR2: LNHDA and SQIVND (reference sequence). CDR3 length: 15 residues. The germline V and J ends were trimmed by 2 bases and 8 bases, with 18 bases remaining between them. CDR3 DNA: TGTGCCAGTAGTATACCTACAAGCACTCATGGCGGCTACACCTTC. Translating gives CASSIPTSTHGGYTF. Looking up the rest from reference TRBV19 and TRBJ1-2 gives the full variable domain: DGGITQSPKYLFRKEGQNVTLSCEQNLNHDAMYWYRQDPGQGLRLIYYSQIVNDFQKGDIAEGYSVSREKKESFPLTVTSAQKNPTAFYLCASSIPTSTHGGYTFGSGTRLTVV.

The chain combines TRBV2 with TRBJ1-3; no clear D gene. CDR3 length: 15 residues. Germline CDR1 SNHLY, CDR2 FYNNEI. Trimming removed 1 base from V and 0 bases from J, with 7 bases in between. The CDR3 coding sequence is TGTGCCAGCAGTGAAGGGGCTACCTCTGGAAACACCATATATTTT. This encodes CASSEGATSGNTIYF.

The chain joins TRBV5-6 to TRBJ1-2, with TRBD1 matching 7 bases. The CDR3 has 15 residues. The V gene's germline CDR1 is SGHDT and CDR2 YYEEEE. The junction had 6 bases not matched to a gene; V was cut back by 2 bases and J by 2 bases. The CDR3 DNA sequence: TGTGCCAGCAGCTTTAAGGGACAGATCAACTATGGCTACACCTTC. Protein sequence: CASSFKGQINYGYTF.

The V and J genes are TRBV30 and TRBJ2-3, with D maybe TRBD1 (5 bases). Germline V gene sequence: CDR1 GTSNPN, CDR2 SVGIG (reference sequence). The CDR3 spans 13 residues. Trimming took 4 bases from V and 3 from J, leaving 11 bases between them. CDR3 in DNA: TGTGCCTGGAAGGCTCAGGGAACAGATACGCAGTATTTT. Its protein is CAWKAQGTDTQYF.

The rearrangement joins TRBV27 to TRBJ1-6; 8 nucleotides line up with TRBD1. This CDR3 has 17 amino acids. Germline lookup yields CDR1 MNHEY and CDR2 SMNVEV (reference sequence). The V segment lost 4 bases and the J segment 0 bases; nucleotides outside the gene matches: 5. The chain's CDR3 is CASSSRQGSSYNSPLHF. CDR3 in DNA: TGTGCCAGCAGTTCACGACAGGGGAGCTCCTATAATTCACCCCTCCACTTT.

The chain combines TRBV28 with TRBJ1-5, with D possibly matching TRBD1 (6 bases). Trimming stripped 0 bases from V and 9 bases from J, with 9 bases between. Germline V CDR1 and CDR2: MDHEN, SYDVKM. CDR3 length: 13 residues. CDR3 sequence reads: CASSLWQGSPQHF. The CDR3 nucleotides are TGTGCCAGCAGTTTATGGCAGGGGTCGCCCCAGCATTTT. The complete variable domain, with remaining parts taken from reference TRBV28 and TRBJ1-5, reads DVKVTQSSRYLVKRTGEKVFLECVQDMDHENMFWYRQDPGLGLRLIYFSYDVKMKEKGDIPEGYSVSREKKERFSLILESASTNQTSMYLCASSLWQGSPQHFGDGTRLSIL.

The V gene is TRBV7-5, the J gene TRBJ2-5; the table calls TRBD2, which could not be checked here. TRBV7-5 is deemed a pseudogene. CDR3 length equals 18 residues. The CDR3 DNA sequence: TGTGTCAGAAGCCCAGCGGTAGCGGGGGTCCCGTGGCAAGAGACCCAGTACTTC. Amino acid sequence: CVRSPAVAGVPWQETQYF.

This sequence joins TRBV10-3 and TRBJ1-4, with TRBD1 as a possible D gene (5 bases). CDR3 length equals 15 residues. Per the germline V gene, CDR1 is ENHRY and CDR2 is SYGVKD. The V end was cut by 1 base, the J end by 0 bases, with 6 bases between. The CDR3 DNA follows: TGTGCCATCAGTGAGTGGGGCACAACTAATGAAAAACTGTTTTTT. It encodes CAISEWGTTNEKLFF.

The chain uses TRBV6-5 and TRBJ2-6, with 8 bases lining up with TRBD1. Per germline, CDR1 MNHEY and CDR2 SVGAGI. The CDR3 has 15 residues. Trimming removed 4 bases from V and 2 bases from J; junction bases left unmatched: 1. CDR3 bases: TGTGCCAGCAGTTCACAGGGGGCTGGGGCCAACGTCCTGACTTTC. Translation: CASSSQGAGANVLTF.

CDR3 sequence: CASRTERTEAFF. The CDR3, as DNA: TGTGCCAGCAGGACGGAAAGGACTGAAGCTTTCTTT. The chain combines TRBV27 with TRBJ1-1; D gene uncertain. V lost 6 bases to trimming and J lost 5 bases, with 10 bases between them. The CDR3 spans 12 residues. Germline CDR1 reads MNHEY; CDR2 reads SMNVEV (reference sequence).

V usage is TRBV25-1 and J usage is TRBJ2-7; 7 nucleotides align to TRBD1. The CDR3 is 13 amino acids. The trim removed 6 bases at V and 2 bases at J, leaving 4 bases unmatched. The germline V gene encodes CDR1 MGHDK and CDR2 SYGVNS. This chain's CDR3 is CASRQDRAYEQYF. CDR3 in DNA: TGTGCCAGCAGGCAAGACAGGGCCTACGAGCAGTACTTC.